The present entry profiles one T cell receptor beta chain with its context. Its antigen specificity is not known. No base-level quality is on record; no much larger clone is a single base apart. Looking up the germline V gene yields CDR1 MGHRA and CDR2 YSYEKL. At the junction V is shortened by 1 base and J by 7 bases, with 13 bases in between. From the cysteine up to the phenylalanine, the CDR3 has a length of 15 residues. The DNA shown is the 45-base CDR3, in frame from base 1. The CDR3 regions of human TCRbeta chains were analyzed by immunosequencing. Concerning the study's data processing: Repertoire TCRs were matched against a reference library of SARS-CoV-2-specific TCRs generated with the MIRA antigen-specificity platform. Breadth was defined as the fraction of unique TCRs that were SARS-CoV-2-associated, and depth was defined as the fraction of total T cells that were SARS-CoV-2-associated. Using the MIRA data, every spike-specific TCR was mapped to the spike region that the TCR reacted to and assigned to either a CD4 or a CD8 class. Log10-transformed breadth and depth values were compared by one-way ANOVA with Sidak's multiple comparisons tests. TCRdb re-hosts the immuneACCESS table, in-frame sequences only. Its copies lack some clones; in the studies checked, an unresolved V gene accounts for under half of them, and the cause for the rest is not known. V and J calls and clone size are copied from that table; D and trimming were computed from the DNA. The sample includes tens of thousands of clones, with approximately 91% observed a single time. The ten largest clones add up to around 5% of the sample.

Taken with the paper, the label for time point translates to: about 28 days (+/-7) after the second vaccine dose. Because spike-specific TCR depth and breadth did not differ between the two schedules, AZD1222 recipients who got a second dose at roughly 4 weeks were pooled with those who got a second dose at roughly 12 weeks. Vaccinee samples were obtained from the UK trials COV001 and COV002, which included a single-blind randomized controlled phase 2/3 trial of AZD1222 (ChAdOx1 nCoV-19) in healthy adults. For TCRbeta chain sequencing, PBMC samples were collected from trial participants at day 0 and at day 28 after the second dose. The data were taken from a study of T cell responses to AZD1222 COVID-19 vaccine (dated by TCRdb to the early 2020s). As for the study more broadly: A total of approximately 230 trial participants underwent TCR sequencing, of whom about 210 received two doses of AZD1222 and about 25 received two doses of the MenACWY control vaccine. Enrollment into the trials was organized by age into subgroups of 18-55, 56-69 and 70-plus years, and those subgroups contained roughly 150, 30 and 60 TCR-sequenced participants, respectively.

What the study reported, not specific to this receptor: Conclusions about previously exposed vaccinees were limited because only six AZD1222 recipients were SARS-CoV-2 seropositive at baseline. A significant rise in spike-specific TCR breadth and depth was observed after two AZD1222 doses relative to day 0 and relative to MenACWY recipients. Most participants were white British and females outnumbered males, and the authors suggested that clonal diversity may have been underestimated. The whole spike protein was spanned by vaccine-associated CD4 TCRs, and dominant responses were seen in regions 160-218 and 743-854. In the small 56-69-year group, the increase in depth fell short of significance, most likely because of low power. No day 14 peak-response samples were available, so repertoires were characterized only after the peak T cell response. Nearly half of unique spike-specific TCRs reportedly recognized epitopes outside regions mutated in the B.1.351 and B.1.1.7 variants.

The chain uses TRBV4-1 and TRBJ2-2; too little of a D gene remains to name it. This clonotype was sampled from an adult who received the AZD1222 COVID-19 vaccine. The input for sequencing was peripheral blood, taken 28 days after the second AZD1222 dose. The CDR3 protein sequence reads: CASSQVGLVFGELFF. The DNA sequence is as follows: TGCGCCAGCAGCCAAGTAGGCCTAGTGTTCGGGGAGCTGTTTTTT.